Below, one T cell receptor beta chain is given with its context. The CDR3 totals 14 residues. V was clipped by 6 bases and J by 6 bases; unmatched bases: 11. Germline V gene data show CDR1 as SQVTM and CDR2 as ANQGSEA. In the source study's methods: Researchers report that nucleated cell counts were estimated from reference gene primer amplification. TCRdb's table, derived via immunoSEQ multiplex PCR, lists solely in-frame clones and lacks some. V, J and clone size were drawn from that table, and D and trimming were deduced from the DNA. The sample has around 260,000 clones, 70% to 90% seen once. The data were taken from a study of blood T cell repertoires in COVID-19. Recovery among Cohort 3 donors was established by two negative PCRs, clearance, or symptom resolution.

The sample comprised PBMCs or T cells enriched from blood (not recorded which). This chain joins TRBV29-1 and TRBJ2-7, with 10 bases fitting TRBD1. The TCR comes from a woman aged 25 to 39 who had recovered from COVID-19. The CDR3 protein is CSVLNGTGVSEQYF. Written as DNA, the CDR3 is TGCAGCGTCTTAAACGGGACAGGGGTTTCCGAGCAGTACTTC.